The clone carrying this T cell receptor (beta chain) appeared once. TCRdb's table, derived via immunoSEQ multiplex PCR, lists solely in-frame clones and lacks some. The top ten hold just under 10% of the sample, which has around 100,000 clones, about 83% seen once. This specimen comes from a study of blood T cell repertoires in COVID-19. Study summary: The cDNA or gDNA used as material had been derived from T cells, B-cell-depleted T cells, or PBMCs.

The V and J ends lost 0 bases and 2 bases, in that order; junction bases with no gene match: 3. CDR1 is MNHEY and CDR2 is SVGAGI in the germline V gene. The CDR3 runs to 16 residues. This TCR came from a man aged 40-49 years with active or convalescent COVID-19. Sequencing input: peripheral blood. The rearrangement links TRBV6-5 to TRBJ2-5; 10 nucleotides align to TRBD2. CDR3 sequence reads: CASSYSVAGGQETQYF. For the CDR3, the DNA is TGTGCCAGCAGTTACTCTGTAGCGGGGGGTCAAGAGACCCAGTACTTC.